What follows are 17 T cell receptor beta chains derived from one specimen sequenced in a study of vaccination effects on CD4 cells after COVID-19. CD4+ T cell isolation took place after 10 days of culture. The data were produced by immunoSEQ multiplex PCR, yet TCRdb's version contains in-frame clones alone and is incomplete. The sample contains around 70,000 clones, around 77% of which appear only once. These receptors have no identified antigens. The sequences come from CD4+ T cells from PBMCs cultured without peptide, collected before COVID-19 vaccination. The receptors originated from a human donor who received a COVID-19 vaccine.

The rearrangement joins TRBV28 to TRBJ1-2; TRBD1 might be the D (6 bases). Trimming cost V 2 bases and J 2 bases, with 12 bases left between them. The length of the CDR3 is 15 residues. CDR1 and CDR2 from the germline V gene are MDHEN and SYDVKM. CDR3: CASSLEGVVNYGYTF. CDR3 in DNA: TGTGCCAGCAGTTTAGAGGGGGTGGTAAACTATGGCTACACCTTC.

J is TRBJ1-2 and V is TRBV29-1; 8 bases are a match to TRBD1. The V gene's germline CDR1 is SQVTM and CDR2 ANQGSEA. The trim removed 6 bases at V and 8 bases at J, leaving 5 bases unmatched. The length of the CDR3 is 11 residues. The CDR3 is CSVQGARGYTF. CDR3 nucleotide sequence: TGCAGCGTGCAGGGGGCGCGAGGCTACACCTTC.

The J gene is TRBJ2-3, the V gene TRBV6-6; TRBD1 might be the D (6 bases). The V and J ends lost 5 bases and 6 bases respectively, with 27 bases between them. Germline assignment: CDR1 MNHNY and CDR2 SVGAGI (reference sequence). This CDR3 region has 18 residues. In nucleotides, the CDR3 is TGTGCCAGCAGTCCAAATCGCCAGACAGGTTGGCGGAGTGATACGCAGTATTTT. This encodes CASSPNRQTGWRSDTQYF.

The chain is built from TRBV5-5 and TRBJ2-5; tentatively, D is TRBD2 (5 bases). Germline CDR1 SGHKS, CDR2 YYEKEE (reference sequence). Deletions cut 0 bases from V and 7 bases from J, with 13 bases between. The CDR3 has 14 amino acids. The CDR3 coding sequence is TGTGCCAGCAGCTTGGTATTGGTCGAGGGGACCCAGTACTTC. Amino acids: CASSLVLVEGTQYF.

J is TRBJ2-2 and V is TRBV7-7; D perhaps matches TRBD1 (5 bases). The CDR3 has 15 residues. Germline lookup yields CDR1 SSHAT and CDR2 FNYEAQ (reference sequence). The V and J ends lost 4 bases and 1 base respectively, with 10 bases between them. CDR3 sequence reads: CASSSTTGNTGELFF. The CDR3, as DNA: TGTGCCAGCAGCTCAACTACAGGGAACACCGGGGAGCTGTTTTTT. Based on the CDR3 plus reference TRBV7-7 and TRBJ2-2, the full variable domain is GAGVSQSPRYKVTKRGQDVTLRCDPISSHATLYWYQQALGQGPEFLTYFNYEAQPDKSGLPSDRFSAERPEGSISTLTIQRTEQRDSAMYRCASSSTTGNTGELFFGEGSRLTVL.

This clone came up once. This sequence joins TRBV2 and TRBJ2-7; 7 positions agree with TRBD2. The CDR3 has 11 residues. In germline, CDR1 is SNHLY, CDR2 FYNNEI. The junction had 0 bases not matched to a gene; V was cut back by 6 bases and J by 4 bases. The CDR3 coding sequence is TGTGCCAGCAGGGGGGGGTACGAGCAGTACGTC. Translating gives CASRGGYEQYV.

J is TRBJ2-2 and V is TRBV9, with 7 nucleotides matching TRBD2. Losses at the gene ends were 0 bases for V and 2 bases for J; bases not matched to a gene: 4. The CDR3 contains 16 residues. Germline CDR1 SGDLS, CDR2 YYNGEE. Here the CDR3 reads CASSVGTSSNTGELFF. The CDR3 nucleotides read TGTGCCAGCAGCGTAGGGACTAGTTCTAACACCGGGGAGCTGTTTTTT.

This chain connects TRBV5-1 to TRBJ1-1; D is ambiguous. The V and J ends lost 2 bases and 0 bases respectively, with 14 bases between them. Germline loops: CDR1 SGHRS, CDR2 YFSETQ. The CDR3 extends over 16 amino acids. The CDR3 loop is CASSFGVSMMNTEAFF. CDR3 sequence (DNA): TGCGCCAGCAGCTTCGGGGTCTCAATGATGAACACTGAAGCTTTCTTT.

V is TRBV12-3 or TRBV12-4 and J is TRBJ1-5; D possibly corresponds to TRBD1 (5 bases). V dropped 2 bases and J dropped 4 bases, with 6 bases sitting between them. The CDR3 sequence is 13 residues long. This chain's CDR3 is CASSLKGNQPQHF. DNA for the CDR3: TGTGCCAGCAGTTTAAAGGGGAATCAGCCCCAGCATTTT.

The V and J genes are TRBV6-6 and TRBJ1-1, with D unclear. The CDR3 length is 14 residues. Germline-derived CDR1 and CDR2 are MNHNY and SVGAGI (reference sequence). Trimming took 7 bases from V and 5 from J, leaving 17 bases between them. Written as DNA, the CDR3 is TGTGCCAGCATCCCCGGGCTGCGGGGAACTGAAGCTTTCTTT. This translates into CASIPGLRGTEAFF.

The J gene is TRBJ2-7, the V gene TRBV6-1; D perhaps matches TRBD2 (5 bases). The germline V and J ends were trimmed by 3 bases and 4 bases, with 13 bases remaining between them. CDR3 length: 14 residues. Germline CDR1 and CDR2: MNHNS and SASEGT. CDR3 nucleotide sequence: TGTGCCAGCAGTGACCTGGGGAGTATTTACGAGCAGTACGTC. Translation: CASSDLGSIYEQYV.

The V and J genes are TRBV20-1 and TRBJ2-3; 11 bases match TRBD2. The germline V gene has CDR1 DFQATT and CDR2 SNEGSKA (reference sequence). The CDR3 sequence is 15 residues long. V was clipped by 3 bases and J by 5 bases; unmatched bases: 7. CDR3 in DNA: TGCAGTGCTAGTCTGGCTAGCGGGGGGAAAGATACGCAGTATTTT. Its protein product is CSASLASGGKDTQYF.

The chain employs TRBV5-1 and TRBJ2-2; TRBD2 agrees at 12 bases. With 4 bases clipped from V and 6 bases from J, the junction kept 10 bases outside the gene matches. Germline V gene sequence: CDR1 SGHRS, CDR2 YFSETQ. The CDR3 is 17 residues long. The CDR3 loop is CASSAPPSGGAAGELFF. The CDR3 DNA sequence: TGCGCCAGCAGCGCACCCCCTAGCGGGGGGGCCGCCGGGGAGCTGTTTTTT. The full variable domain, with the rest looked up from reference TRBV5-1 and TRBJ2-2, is KAGVTQTPRYLIKTRGQQVTLSCSPISGHRSVSWYQQTPGQGLQFLFEYFSETQRNKGNFPGRFSGRQFSNSRSEMNVSTLELGDSALYLCASSAPPSGGAAGELFFGEGSRLTVL.

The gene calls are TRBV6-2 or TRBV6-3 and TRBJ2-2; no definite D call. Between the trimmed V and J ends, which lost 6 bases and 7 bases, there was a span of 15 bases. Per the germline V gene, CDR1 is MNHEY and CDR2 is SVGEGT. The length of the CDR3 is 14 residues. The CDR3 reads CASSPLGTLGELFF. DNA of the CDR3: TGTGCCAGCAGCCCCCTTGGCACCCTCGGGGAGCTGTTTTTT.

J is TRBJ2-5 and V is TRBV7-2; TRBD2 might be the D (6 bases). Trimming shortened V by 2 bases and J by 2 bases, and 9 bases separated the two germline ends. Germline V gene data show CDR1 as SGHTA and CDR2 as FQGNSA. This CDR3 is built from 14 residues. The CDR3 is CASSLLSGQETQYF. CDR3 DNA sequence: TGTGCCAGCAGCTTATTGAGCGGGCAAGAGACCCAGTACTTC.

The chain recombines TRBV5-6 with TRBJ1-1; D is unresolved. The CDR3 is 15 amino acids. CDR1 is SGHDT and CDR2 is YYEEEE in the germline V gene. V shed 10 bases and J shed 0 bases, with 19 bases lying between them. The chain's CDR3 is CASQARWIMNTEAFF. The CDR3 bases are TGTGCCTCGCAGGCCAGGTGGATAATGAACACTGAAGCTTTCTTT. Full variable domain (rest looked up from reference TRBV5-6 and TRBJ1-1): DAGVTQSPTHLIKTRGQQVTLRCSPKSGHDTVSWYQQALGQGPQFIFQYYEEEERQRGNFPDRFSGHQFPNYSSELNVNALLLGDSALYLCASQARWIMNTEAFFGQGTRLTVV.

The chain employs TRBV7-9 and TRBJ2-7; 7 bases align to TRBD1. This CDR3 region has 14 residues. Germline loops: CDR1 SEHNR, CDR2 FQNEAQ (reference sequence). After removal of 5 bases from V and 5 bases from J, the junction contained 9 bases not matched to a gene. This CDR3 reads CASSIPDRVHEQYV. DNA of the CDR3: TGTGCCAGCAGCATTCCCGACAGGGTCCACGAGCAGTACGTC.